The rows below give T cell receptor beta chains drawn from one sample of a study of T cell responses to AZD1222 COVID-19 vaccine. TCRdb keeps only in-frame clones here, not all; method: immunoSEQ multiplex PCR. Of approximately 190,000 clones detected, around 90% appear once; the ten largest clones hold 0.99%. The starting material was peripheral blood, obtained on day 0 of AZD1222 vaccination. All receptors derive from an adult in good health. The CDR3 runs from the conserved cysteine through the conserved F or W. Fields, in order: V gene, D gene, clone size, J gene, CDR3 DNA, CDR3 protein. A D gene is named only where the DNA matches it firmly. Clone size is stated in some rows and not others, as once, few, many or a class when expanded.

v_call: TRBV27
d_call: NA
clone_size: NA
j_call: TRBJ1-5
cdr3_nt: TGTGCCAGCAGTTTGTACAGGGTGGATCAGCCCCAGCATTTT
cdr3_aa: CASSLYRVDQPQHF

v_call: TRBV7-9
d_call: NA
clone_size: NA
j_call: TRBJ2-1
cdr3_nt: TGTGCCAGCAGCCTCCGACAGGCGCCCGTAAATGAGCAGTTCTTC
cdr3_aa: CASSLRQAPVNEQFF

v_call: TRBV6-6
d_call: NA
clone_size: NA
j_call: TRBJ2-1
cdr3_nt: TGTGCCAGCAGTTACTCGATGTTGGGCAATGAGCAGTTCTTC
cdr3_aa: CASSYSMLGNEQFF

v_call: TRBV9
d_call: NA
clone_size: NA
j_call: TRBJ2-3
cdr3_nt: TGTGCCAGCAGCGTAGACAAGAGCACAGATACGCAGTATTTT
cdr3_aa: CASSVDKSTDTQYF

v_call: TRBV5-1
d_call: TRBD2
clone_size: NA
j_call: TRBJ2-5
cdr3_nt: TGCGCCAGCAGCCCCGGACTAGCGGGCGTGTACCAAGAGACCCAGTACTTC
cdr3_aa: CASSPGLAGVYQETQYF

v_call: TRBV2
d_call: NA
clone_size: NA
j_call: TRBJ1-1
cdr3_nt: TGTGCCAGCAGGACAGAGAAGAACACTGAAGCTTTCTTT
cdr3_aa: CASRTEKNTEAFF

v_call: TRBV18
d_call: NA
clone_size: NA
j_call: TRBJ2-1
cdr3_nt: TGTGCCAGCTCACCCTTGCAAGGGTACAATGAGCAGTTCTTC
cdr3_aa: CASSPLQGYNEQFF

v_call: TRBV6-1
d_call: NA
clone_size: NA
j_call: TRBJ2-7
cdr3_nt: TGTGCCAGCAGTGAATTCAGGACAGCCTCCTACGAGCAGTACTTC
cdr3_aa: CASSEFRTASYEQYF

v_call: TRBV15
d_call: NA
clone_size: NA
j_call: TRBJ1-5
cdr3_nt: TGTGCCACCAGCAGAGTTACCCCCCCGCACACGTATCAGCCCCAGCATTTT
cdr3_aa: CATSRVTPPHTYQPQHF

v_call: TRBV7-2
d_call: TRBD1
clone_size: once
j_call: TRBJ1-5
cdr3_nt: TGTGCCAGCAGCTTAGGGACAGGGGCCCCTCAGCCCCAGCATTTT
cdr3_aa: CASSLGTGAPQPQHF

v_call: TRBV7-9
d_call: NA
clone_size: NA
j_call: TRBJ2-3
cdr3_nt: TGTGCCAGCAGCCCTCCAGGGGGGCCCCCTTTCTCAGATACGCAGTATTTT
cdr3_aa: CASSPPGGPPFSDTQYF

v_call: TRBV7-9
d_call: NA
clone_size: NA
j_call: TRBJ1-2
cdr3_nt: TGTGCCAGCAGCTTAGCTGCAGGGAATGGGGGCTACACCTTC
cdr3_aa: CASSLAAGNGGYTF

v_call: TRBV4-1
d_call: NA
clone_size: NA
j_call: TRBJ2-5
cdr3_nt: TGCGCCAGCAGCCAAGAGGCACCCGCTGGGGCCCAGTACTTC
cdr3_aa: CASSQEAPAGAQYF

v_call: TRBV11-2
d_call: TRBD2
clone_size: NA
j_call: TRBJ2-3
cdr3_nt: TGTGCCAGCTCCCACGGACTAGCGGGGGGGCGAGATACGCAGTATTTT
cdr3_aa: CASSHGLAGGRDTQYF

v_call: TRBV4-2
d_call: NA
clone_size: NA
j_call: TRBJ2-7
cdr3_nt: TGTGCCAGCAGCCAATCTGGCGGGGTTTACTACGAGCAGTACTTC
cdr3_aa: CASSQSGGVYYEQYF

v_call: TRBV7-2
d_call: NA
clone_size: NA
j_call: TRBJ2-2
cdr3_nt: TGTGCCAGCAGCTTATTTCTTAGTGGACTAACGTTCACCGGGGAGCTGTTTTTT
cdr3_aa: CASSLFLSGLTFTGELFF

v_call: TRBV7-8
d_call: TRBD1
clone_size: NA
j_call: TRBJ1-5
cdr3_nt: TGTGCCAGCAGCCCCTTAGACAGGGGAAGCAATCAGCCCCAGCATTTT
cdr3_aa: CASSPLDRGSNQPQHF

v_call: TRBV5-4
d_call: TRBD1
clone_size: NA
j_call: TRBJ2-7
cdr3_nt: TGTGCCAGCAGCTTGGCCACGGGGACAGGGATTCGCGAGCAGTACTTC
cdr3_aa: CASSLATGTGIREQYF

v_call: TRBV27
d_call: TRBD2
clone_size: NA
j_call: TRBJ2-1
cdr3_nt: TGTGCCAGCAGTTTAGGACCGGGAGGGGGGAATGAGCAGTTCTTC
cdr3_aa: CASSLGPGGGNEQFF

v_call: TRBV7-2
d_call: TRBD2
clone_size: NA
j_call: TRBJ2-1
cdr3_nt: TGTGCCAGCAGCTTCCCCGGGGGGGCTCGTGAGCAGTTCTTC
cdr3_aa: CASSFPGGAREQFF

v_call: TRBV27
d_call: NA
clone_size: NA
j_call: TRBJ2-3
cdr3_nt: TGTGCCAGCAGTCGTTACAGAAGCACAGATACGCAGTATTTT
cdr3_aa: CASSRYRSTDTQYF

v_call: TRBV5-6
d_call: TRBD1
clone_size: few
j_call: TRBJ1-6
cdr3_nt: TGTGCCAGCAGCCGACGACAGGGCAATTCACCCCTCCACTTT
cdr3_aa: CASSRRQGNSPLHF

v_call: TRBV19
d_call: TRBD1
clone_size: once
j_call: TRBJ1-5
cdr3_nt: TGTGCCAGTAATGGGGGACAGCTACTAGTTAATAGCAATCAGCCCCAGCATTTT
cdr3_aa: CASNGGQLLVNSNQPQHF

v_call: TRBV6-1
d_call: NA
clone_size: NA
j_call: TRBJ1-1
cdr3_nt: TGTGCCAGCAGTGATCTCATTCGGGGGCTTAGGAACACTGAAGCTTTCTTT
cdr3_aa: CASSDLIRGLRNTEAFF